These 29 T cell receptor beta chains came from one sample sequenced in a study of glioma-infiltrating T cells. TCR alpha and beta CDR3 regions were amplified from RNA using iRepertoire nested multiplex PCR. Each CDR3 protein is one row after TCRdb ran MiXCR on the multiplex PCR reads. Of some 100,000 distinct CDR3 sequences in the sample, less than 30% were seen once. The material sequenced was glioma tissue, nonneoplastic brain tissue, or PBMCs (not recorded which). The receptors shown here come from a human donor with low-grade glioma or glioblastoma, undergoing nonglioma brain surgery, or in good health (not recorded which).

This chain links TRBV19 with TRBJ2-7; D is possibly TRBD1 (6 bases). The ends were cut back, 5 bases at V and 0 bases at J, with 8 bases in the middle. This CDR3 is built from 13 residues. In germline, CDR1 is LNHDA, CDR2 SQIVND (reference sequence). Here the CDR3 reads CASSLDSSYEQYF. CDR3 DNA: TGTGCCAGTAGTTTGGACAGCTCCTACGAGCAGTACTTC.

This clonotype showed up just a few times. The J gene is TRBJ1-4, the V gene TRBV3-1, with 11 bases identical to TRBD1. V lost 0 bases, J lost 10 bases, and 7 bases stayed unmatched. This CDR3 region has 16 residues. Germline-derived CDR1 and CDR2 are LGHDT and YNNKEL (reference sequence). CDR3 amino acids: CASSQDRGQGARKLFF. The CDR3, as DNA: TGTGCCAGCAGCCAAGATCGAGGACAGGGGGCTCGAAAACTGTTTTTT.

The sample holds a few counts of this clonotype. The chain combines TRBV12-3 or TRBV12-4 with TRBJ2-5, with D tentatively TRBD1 (5 bases). The CDR3 runs to 15 residues. V was shortened by 4 bases and J by 4 bases, with 16 bases between the two germline ends. CDR3 loop: CASSSLQEFAETQYF. For the CDR3, the DNA is TGTGCCAGCAGTTCTCTACAGGAGTTTGCAGAGACCCAGTACTTC.

Turning to this clonotype: Since a much larger clone is just one base distant, this may be a read error. The genes are TRBV24-1 and TRBJ2-3; weak D call: TRBD2 (5 bases). The CDR3 totals 16 residues. V dropped 2 bases and J dropped 3 bases, with 14 bases sitting between them. Germline lookup yields CDR1 KGHDR and CDR2 SFDVKD. CDR3 loop: CATSDSWKGSTDTQYF. The CDR3 nucleotides are TGTGCCACCAGTGATTCGTGGAAAGGGAGTACAGATACGCAGTATTTT.

This clonotype was counted between two and nine times. The gene calls are TRBV29-1 and TRBJ2-1; 7 bases match TRBD2. The CDR3 is 17 amino acids. J gave up 7 bases and V 1 base, and 16 bases lay outside the gene matches. Germline loops: CDR1 SQVTM, CDR2 ANQGSEA. The CDR3 here is CSVEGAGVVPMYNEQFF. In DNA form, the CDR3 reads TGCAGCGTTGAAGGGGCGGGAGTAGTCCCCATGTATAATGAGCAGTTCTTC.

The CDR3 region has the DNA TGTGCCAGCAGCTTAGGTTATAGGGGGCCCCTCTACACTGAAGCTTTCTTT. Translating gives CASSLGYRGPLYTEAFF. This chain connects TRBV7-9 to TRBJ1-1; TRBD1 matches at 7 bases. The CDR3 covers 17 residues. CDR1 SEHNR and CDR2 FQNEAQ come from the germline V gene (reference sequence). With V trimmed by 1 base and J by 3 bases, 11 bases remained unmatched.

This clonotype has at least ten counts. This rearrangement joins TRBV10-3 to TRBJ1-5; D gene ambiguous. CDR3 length equals 12 residues. V was clipped by 3 bases and J by 3 bases, with 3 bases between them. Germline CDR1 is ENHRY and CDR2 is SYGVKD. CDR3: CAISEDNQPQHF. DNA for the CDR3: TGTGCCATCAGTGAAGACAATCAGCCCCAGCATTTT.

With respect to this clonotype: It may be a read error: a sequence one base away is much more abundant. The CDR3 region has the DNA TGCAGCGTTGAATCGGCAGGCCACACTTCTGAAGCTTTCTTT. Its translation is CSVESAGHTSEAFF. The chain is built from TRBV29-1 and TRBJ1-1; D call uncertain. This CDR3 comprises 14 residues. Per germline, CDR1 SQVTM and CDR2 ANQGSEA. With 2 bases removed from V and 6 bases from J, the gap between germline ends came to 16 bases.

This clonotype was seen many times. Here the CDR3 DNA reads TGTGCCAGCAGCAGACTAGTCTACGAGCAGTACTTC. Amino acid sequence: CASSRLVYEQYF. The rearrangement joins TRBV14 to TRBJ2-7; D might be TRBD2 (6 bases). Germline V CDR1 and CDR2: SGHDN, FVKESK. The CDR3 has 12 residues. V lost 5 bases to trimming and J lost 3 bases, with 8 bases between them. Based on the CDR3 plus reference TRBV14 and TRBJ2-7, the full variable domain is EAGVTQFPSHSVIEKGQTVTLRCDPISGHDNLYWYRRVMGKEIKFLLHFVKESKQDESGMPNNRFLAERTGGTYSTLKVQPAELEDSGVYFCASSRLVYEQYFGPGTRLTVT.

With respect to this clonotype: With a much larger clone just one base away, this may be a read error. V usage is TRBV12-3 or TRBV12-4 and J usage is TRBJ2-1; 10 nucleotides agree with TRBD2. The CDR3 consists of 15 residues. V gave up 10 bases and J gave up 2 bases; unmatched junction bases: 8. DNA of the CDR3: TGTGCCAACAGCCCCAGCGGGGGGGCCTACAATGAGCAGTTCTTC. Encoded protein: CANSPSGGAYNEQFF.

This clonotype showed up many times. The chain couples TRBV28 to TRBJ2-1; 16 nucleotides line up with TRBD2. This CDR3 is 20 amino acids long. V shed 7 bases, J shed 0 bases, and the junction held 12 bases outside the gene matches. Germline lookup yields CDR1 MDHEN and CDR2 SYDVKM. The CDR3 loop is CASTFPGLAGGPSSYNEQFF. CDR3 DNA sequence: TGTGCCAGCACTTTCCCGGGACTAGCGGGAGGGCCAAGCTCCTACAATGAGCAGTTCTTC.

This clonotype has only a few counts. V and J are TRBV9 and TRBJ1-4, with a tentative D call TRBD1 (5 bases). The CDR3 has 16 amino acids. Germline V gene lookup returns CDR1 SGDLS and CDR2 YYNGEE. Trimming shortened V by 0 bases and J by 0 bases, and 9 bases separated the two germline ends. CDR3 nucleotides: TGTGCCAGCAGCGTAGGTGACAGCGCAACTAATGAAAAACTGTTTTTT. This codes for CASSVGDSATNEKLFF.

This clonotype was recorded at least ten times. This chain connects TRBV5-1 to TRBJ2-6; the D gene is possibly TRBD1 (5 bases). Looked up from germline, CDR1 is SGHRS and CDR2 is YFSETQ. V dropped 3 bases and J dropped 2 bases, with 9 bases sitting between them. The CDR3 covers 15 residues. CDR3 nucleotide sequence: TGCGCCAGCAGCTCGGGCAGGGCTGGGGCCAACGTCCTGACTTTC. It specifies CASSSGRAGANVLTF.

The chain joins TRBV25-1 to TRBJ1-6, with TRBD1 matching over 7 bases. V shed 4 bases and J 7 bases; nucleotides not matched to a gene: 7. Germline V CDR1 and CDR2: MGHDK, SYGVNS. This CDR3 region has 15 residues. CDR3 nucleotides: TGTGCCAGCAGTGCTTGGGACAGCAGGAATTCACCCCTCCACTTT. It specifies CASSAWDSRNSPLHF.

In this sample, this clonotype turned up a few times. V and J are TRBV9 and TRBJ2-7; 11 bases agree with TRBD1. V lost 0 bases, J lost 5 bases, and 4 bases stayed unmatched. This CDR3 is built from 15 residues. Per the germline V gene, CDR1 is SGDLS and CDR2 is YYNGEE. CDR3 coding DNA: TGTGCCAGCAGCGTAGAGGGACAGGGGGGCCACGAGCAGTACTTC. Protein product: CASSVEGQGGHEQYF.

This clonotype appeared a single time. This may be a read error: a much more frequent sequence differs by one nucleotide. The rearrangement links TRBV19 to TRBJ1-1; tentative D call: TRBD1 (6 bases). This CDR3 region has 15 residues. Germline CDR1 reads LNHDA; CDR2 reads SQIVND (reference sequence). CDR3 DNA sequence: TGTGCCAGTAGCCCCGCCGGGGGGCCAGCCACTGAAGCTTCCTTT. Translated: CASSPAGGPATEASF.

This clonotype has a count of ten or more. The chain employs TRBV4-1 and TRBJ1-1; maybe TRBD1 (5 bases). Trimming took off 0 bases at V and 3 bases at J, with 20 bases between the two ends. The CDR3 runs 18 residues. Germline CDR1 MGHRA, CDR2 YSYEKL. CDR3 sequence (DNA): TGCGCCAGCAGCCAAGATGGATGGAGGGGAAGGTCGGACACTGAAGCTTTCTTT. Residues: CASSQDGWRGRSDTEAFF.

The table lists this clonotype with many counts. This chain connects TRBV5-5 to TRBJ2-1; TRBD1 is a possible D gene (6 bases). Looked up from germline, CDR1 is SGHKS and CDR2 is YYEKEE (reference sequence). Trimming stripped 4 bases from V and 1 base from J, with 9 bases between. CDR3 length equals 14 residues. The CDR3 DNA is TGTGCCAGCAGCGCAGGGGATTCCTACAATGAGCAGTTCTTC. Amino acid sequence: CASSAGDSYNEQFF.

Many counts were recorded for this clonotype. J is TRBJ2-4 and V is TRBV29-1; D is possibly TRBD1 (5 bases). The CDR3 has 13 residues. V lost 6 bases and J lost 3, with 12 bases in between. Germline CDR1 is SQVTM and CDR2 is ANQGSEA. CDR3 region: CSVVTGVKNIQYF. The CDR3 nucleotides are TGCAGCGTGGTAACAGGAGTCAAAAACATTCAGTACTTC.

This clonotype was counted many times. The rearrangement links TRBV7-9 to TRBJ2-7; possibly TRBD1 for D (6 bases). The CDR3 runs to 16 residues. Germline assignment: CDR1 SEHNR and CDR2 FQNEAQ (reference sequence). Trimming stripped 2 bases from V and 2 bases from J, with 16 bases between. The chain's CDR3 is CASSLLSGTLTYEQYF. The CDR3 DNA sequence: TGTGCCAGCAGCTTATTATCCGGGACACTTACCTACGAGCAGTACTTC.

A word on this clonotype: One end of the junction varies from germline; a read error may be responsible. The chain is built from TRBV27 and TRBJ2-1; tentative D call: TRBD1 (5 bases). The CDR3 spans 14 residues. CDR1 and CDR2 (germline): MNHEY, SMNVEV (reference sequence). The CDR3, as DNA: TGTGCCAGTAGTCCGCAGGGATCCTACAATAAGCAGTTCTTC. Protein: CASSPQGSYNKQFF.

Comment on this clonotype: A much larger clone is a single base away; this may be a read error. The chain joins TRBV5-4 to TRBJ2-1; D might be TRBD2 (5 bases). This CDR3 region has 14 residues. Germline loops: CDR1 SGHNT, CDR2 YYREEE (reference sequence). The DNA of the CDR3 is TGTACCAGCAGCCCACCCGGGGTATACAATGAGCAGTTCTTC. This sequence encodes CTSSPPGVYNEQFF. Variable domain in full (rest from reference TRBV5-4 and TRBJ2-1): ETGVTQSPTHLIKTRGQQVTLRCSSQSGHNTVSWYQQALGQGPQFIFQYYREEENGRGNFPPRFSGLQFPNYSSELNVNALELDDSALYLCTSSPPGVYNEQFFGPGTRLTVL.

The chain recombines TRBV14 with TRBJ1-2; D is uncertain. This CDR3 is 16 amino acids long. The V end lost 4 bases, the J end lost 4 bases, and 19 bases lay between the germline ends. Germline V gene data show CDR1 as SGHDN and CDR2 as FVKESK. The CDR3 reads CASSLQLVPESYGYTF. The CDR3 DNA sequence: TGTGCCAGCAGCCTCCAGCTGGTGCCAGAAAGCTATGGCTACACCTTC. Drawing the rest from reference TRBV14 and TRBJ1-2, the complete variable domain is EAGVTQFPSHSVIEKGQTVTLRCDPISGHDNLYWYRRVMGKEIKFLLHFVKESKQDESGMPNNRFLAERTGGTYSTLKVQPAELEDSGVYFCASSLQLVPESYGYTFGSGTRLTVV.

This clonotype has ten or more counts. This chain connects TRBV27 to TRBJ2-1; D is ambiguous. Trimming took off 4 bases at V and 4 bases at J, with 2 bases between the two ends. The CDR3 has 11 amino acids. In germline, CDR1 is MNHEY, CDR2 SMNVEV (reference sequence). CDR3 coding DNA: TGTGCCAGCAGTTGGTACAATGAGCAGTTCTTC. Residues: CASSWYNEQFF.

For this clonotype: A much larger clone differs from this one at a single base, so this may be a read error. This rearrangement joins TRBV5-1 to TRBJ2-7; no firm D call. This CDR3 region has 15 residues. The V end was cut by 5 bases, the J end by 2 bases, with 17 bases between. Per the germline V gene, CDR1 is SGHRS and CDR2 is YFSETQ. CDR3 in DNA: TGCGCCAGCAGACTCTGGGTAGGTCCCCCCTACGAGCAGTACTTC. This sequence encodes CASRLWVGPPYEQYF.

This clonotype was detected many times. The chain joins TRBV29-1 to TRBJ2-4, with TRBD1 matching 8 bases. Germline V CDR1 and CDR2: SQVTM, ANQGSEA. V was pared by 6 bases and J by 2 bases, with 6 bases of the junction left unmatched. The CDR3 extends over 14 amino acids. The CDR3, as DNA: TGCAGCGTAATACACAGGGGGACCAAAAACATTCAGTACTTC. Translation: CSVIHRGTKNIQYF.

This clonotype appeared many times. The chain recombines TRBV7-2 with TRBJ1-5; D gene unclear. The CDR3 totals 12 residues. The ends were cut back, 2 bases at V and 1 base at J, with 0 bases in the middle. Germline CDR1 and CDR2: SGHTA and FQGNSA. DNA for the CDR3: TGTGCCAGCAGCTTAAGCAATCAGCCCCAGCATTTT. Protein: CASSLSNQPQHF.

This clonotype was picked up a small number of times. The V gene is TRBV4-2, the J gene TRBJ2-7; D could derive from TRBD1 or TRBD2 (5 bases each). Trimming stripped 1 base from V and 7 bases from J, with 14 bases between. The CDR3 length is 14 residues. The germline V gene encodes CDR1 LGHNA and CDR2 YNFKEQ. CDR3 residues: CASSQAGKGQEQYF. The CDR3 DNA reads as TGTGCCAGCAGCCAAGCCGGGAAGGGGCAAGAGCAGTACTTC.

There are many counts of this clonotype. In DNA, the CDR3 is TGTGCCAGCAGTGTGTTAGGCACTACAAGAAAACTGTTTTTT. This translates into CASSVLGTTRKLFF. V usage is TRBV28 and J usage is TRBJ1-4; D is undetermined. This CDR3 is built from 14 residues. Trimming took off 5 bases at V and 10 bases at J, with 17 bases between the two ends. Per germline, CDR1 MDHEN and CDR2 SYDVKM.